This TCR beta chain stems from a study of blood T cell repertoires in COVID-19. Looking at the study overall: Acute and convalescent COVID-19 specimens originated in the United States, Italy and Spain. T cells, B-cell-depleted T cells, or PBMCs provided the cDNA or gDNA that served as material.

Authors' data handling: Reference gene primers were amplified, and this amplification served to estimate nucleated cell counts. Sequencing was performed with immunoSEQ multiplex PCR; in TCRdb, only in-frame clones are kept and a portion is missing. V and J calls and clone size come straight from that table; D and trimming were deduced from the DNA. In the table there are over 150,000 clones, 80% to 85% of which are singletons. This sequence originates from a woman aged 55-69 years with acute or convalescent COVID-19. Sequenced input: peripheral blood.

CDR3 sequence: CASSQDSGTGNTIYF. CDR3 in DNA: TGTGCCAGCAGCCAAGATTCCGGGACAGGAAACACCATATATTTT. The V and J genes are TRBV3-1 (or the pseudogene TRBV3-2) and TRBJ1-3; tentative D call: TRBD1 (6 bases). V was clipped by 0 bases and J by 4 bases, with 10 bases between them. The CDR3 has 15 residues. Germline values: CDR1 LGHDT, CDR2 YNNKEL (reference sequence).